This entry lists 24 T cell receptor beta chains sequenced from one sample in a study of OX40 agonist ivuxolimab in advanced cancers. TCRdb's copy holds only in-frame clones and misses some; the assay was immunoSEQ multiplex PCR. The data show about 60,000 clones, with more than 80% seen just once and around 15% held by the top ten. The sample here was CD4+ or CD8+ T cells sorted from blood, taken in a trial of the OX40 agonist ivuxolimab. The source of these receptors is an adult with an advanced solid tumor such as melanoma, head and neck, liver or kidney cancer.

V and J are TRBV14 and TRBJ2-7; no definite D call. This CDR3 contains 11 residues. Per germline, CDR1 SGHDN and CDR2 FVKESK. V was shortened by 2 bases and J by 6 bases, with 5 bases between the two germline ends. CDR3 sequence reads: CASSQFAEQYF. The DNA of the CDR3 is TGTGCCAGCAGCCAATTCGCCGAGCAGTACTTC. Combining the CDR3 with reference TRBV14 and TRBJ2-7 gives the whole variable domain EAGVTQFPSHSVIEKGQTVTLRCDPISGHDNLYWYRRVMGKEIKFLLHFVKESKQDESGMPNNRFLAERTGGTYSTLKVQPAELEDSGVYFCASSQFAEQYFGPGTRLTVT.

The rearrangement links TRBV7-2 to TRBJ2-2, with D perhaps TRBD1 (6 bases). CDR1 and CDR2 from the germline V gene are SGHTA and FQGNSA. V was shortened by 10 bases and J by 1 base, with 13 bases between the two germline ends. This CDR3 contains 14 residues. This chain's CDR3 is CATSGGLNTGELFF. Written as DNA, the CDR3 is TGTGCCACCAGTGGGGGCCTGAACACCGGGGAGCTGTTTTTT.

The rearrangement uses TRBV5-1 and TRBJ2-5, with a weak D call TRBD2 (6 bases). The germline CDR1 and CDR2 sequences are SGHRS and YFSETQ. The CDR3 has 15 amino acids. Trimming stripped 6 bases from V and 10 bases from J, with 25 bases between. The CDR3 coding sequence is TGCGCCAGCAAAAAGGAGGGAGGCCGCGGAGGAAGCCAGTACTTC. It codes for CASKKEGGRGGSQYF.

This clone was detected only once. The chain employs TRBV5-6 and TRBJ2-7; TRBD1 agrees at 9 bases. The CDR3 covers 15 residues. V lost 4 bases to trimming and J lost 5 bases; unmatched junction nucleotides: 10. From germline, CDR1 is SGHDT and CDR2 YYEEEE. The CDR3 DNA is TGTGCCAGCAGCAGAAGGGGGACAGGGCCCCACGAGCAGTACTTC. Amino acid sequence: CASSRRGTGPHEQYF.

The chain combines TRBV18 with TRBJ1-2, with D perhaps TRBD1 (6 bases). CDR3 length: 17 amino acids. CDR1 is KGHSH and CDR2 is LQKENI in the germline V gene. Between the trimmed V and J ends, which lost 6 bases and 4 bases, there was a span of 24 bases. Here the CDR3 DNA reads TGTGCCAGCTCCTCCGGACAGCCTGGATCCTTTGTCTATGGCTACACCTTC. Protein product: CASSSGQPGSFVYGYTF.

The chain has TRBV5-1 and TRBJ2-2; the match to TRBD2 covers 11 bases. The junction had 0 bases not matched to a gene; V was cut back by 0 bases and J by 5 bases. The CDR3 length is 15 residues. Germline assignment: CDR1 SGHRS and CDR2 YFSETQ. The CDR3 loop is CASSLGTSGTGELFF. CDR3 coding DNA: TGCGCCAGCAGCTTGGGGACTAGCGGGACCGGGGAGCTGTTTTTT.

The chain recombines TRBV7-8 with TRBJ2-1, with D perhaps given as TRBD1 or TRBD2 (6 bases each). Germline V gives CDR1 SGHVS, CDR2 FQNEAQ. The CDR3 has 15 amino acids. V shed 5 bases and J shed 0 bases, with 11 bases lying between them. CDR3 coding DNA: TGTGCCAGCAGCCCGGGGGCGGGCTCCTACAATGAGCAGTTCTTC. Translation gives CASSPGAGSYNEQFF.

The chain joins TRBV19 to TRBJ1-3; D is possibly TRBD1 (5 bases). Germline lookup yields CDR1 LNHDA and CDR2 SQIVND (reference sequence). Trimming shortened V by 8 bases and J by 0 bases, and 11 bases separated the two germline ends. This CDR3 is 14 amino acids long. CDR3 nucleotides: TGTGCCAGTCTGGGACCGAACTCTGGAAACACCATATATTTT. Protein sequence: CASLGPNSGNTIYF.

CDR3 protein: CASSTDRQRGTEAFF. Written as DNA, the CDR3 is TGTGCCAGTAGTACCGACAGGCAGAGAGGTACTGAAGCTTTCTTT. The chain combines TRBV19 with TRBJ1-1, with TRBD1 as a possible D gene (6 bases). CDR1 LNHDA and CDR2 SQIVND come from the germline V gene (reference sequence). The CDR3 consists of 15 residues. V lost 4 bases to trimming and J lost 5 bases, with 17 bases between them.

The V call is TRBV6-5, the J call TRBJ1-3, with a tentative D call TRBD1 (5 bases). From germline, CDR1 is MNHEY and CDR2 SVGAGI. The V end was cut by 6 bases, the J end by 0 bases, with 9 bases between. The CDR3 runs to 14 residues. The CDR3 nucleotides are TGTGCCAGCAGGACAGCCTACTCTGGAAACACCATATATTTT. Amino acids: CASRTAYSGNTIYF.

The rearrangement links TRBV5-1 to TRBJ2-5, with TRBD1 as a possible D gene (6 bases). CDR1 is SGHRS, CDR2 YFSETQ, per germline. V was clipped by 4 bases and J by 2 bases, with 15 bases between them. The CDR3 is 15 amino acids. The CDR3 DNA reads as TGCGCCAGCAGCCTTACGGGCGACAGGCAAGAGACCCAGTACTTC. It specifies CASSLTGDRQETQYF. Full variable domain (rest looked up from reference TRBV5-1 and TRBJ2-5): KAGVTQTPRYLIKTRGQQVTLSCSPISGHRSVSWYQQTPGQGLQFLFEYFSETQRNKGNFPGRFSGRQFSNSRSEMNVSTLELGDSALYLCASSLTGDRQETQYFGPGTRLLVL.

V and J are TRBV27 and TRBJ2-7; D could derive from TRBD1 or TRBD2 (5 bases each). The length of the CDR3 is 13 residues. Trimming removed 3 bases from V and 6 bases from J, with 12 bases in between. From germline, CDR1 is MNHEY and CDR2 SMNVEV (reference sequence). The CDR3 region is CASSLGEGTEQYF. The CDR3 DNA sequence: TGTGCCAGCAGTTTGGGTGAGGGGACCGAGCAGTACTTC.

This chain joins TRBV2 and TRBJ1-5, with D uncertain. This CDR3 has 14 amino acids. V lost 8 bases and J 7 bases, leaving 18 bases between the germline ends. The germline V gene has CDR1 SNHLY and CDR2 FYNNEI. CDR3 protein: CASSLGREGQPQHF. In nucleotides, the CDR3 is TGTGCCAGCTCACTAGGGAGGGAAGGGCAGCCCCAGCATTTT.

The chain employs TRBV5-3 and TRBJ2-1; 9 nucleotides line up with TRBD1. TRBV5-3 is an open reading frame whose function is uncertain. V lost 3 bases to trimming and J lost 9 bases; unmatched junction nucleotides: 4. The CDR3 length is 13 residues. DNA for the CDR3: TGTGCCAGAAGCTGCGACAGGGGGGGTGAGCAGTTCTTC. Residues: CARSCDRGGEQFF.

The chain has TRBV6-4 and TRBJ2-3, with D unresolved. In germline, CDR1 is MRHNA, CDR2 SNTAGT. CDR3 length: 14 amino acids. The V gene lost 11 bases and the J gene lost 2 bases, with 17 bases spanning the gap. The CDR3 sequence is CAREYGVLTDTQYF. The DNA for the CDR3 is TGTGCCCGAGAATACGGAGTCCTCACAGATACGCAGTATTTT.

The chain recombines TRBV28 with TRBJ2-7; D uncertain. Trimming pared 3 bases from V and 4 bases from J, leaving 4 bases between. Germline CDR1 and CDR2: MDHEN and SYDVKM. The CDR3 length is 11 residues. CDR3 amino acids: CASSFRYEQYF. The CDR3, as DNA: TGTGCCAGCAGTTTTCGGTACGAGCAGTACTTC.

About this clone itself: An end of the junction differs from the germline gene, which may be a read error. This sequence joins TRBV7-7 and TRBJ2-2, with 7 bases aligning to TRBD1. The CDR3 is 14 amino acids. Germline CDR1 is SSHAT and CDR2 is FNYEAQ (reference sequence). CDR3: CASSSTGMTGELFF. CDR3 in DNA: TGTGCTAGCAGCTCGACAGGGATGACCGGGGAGCTGTTTTTT.

This clone has only one observation. This chain joins TRBV29-1 and TRBJ1-2, with a possible D match to TRBD1 (6 bases). The germline V and J ends were trimmed by 6 bases and 3 bases, with 14 bases remaining between them. Germline V CDR1 and CDR2: SQVTM, ANQGSEA. This CDR3 has 13 residues. The CDR3 protein is CSVYTGSDYGYTF. DNA of the CDR3: TGCAGCGTCTACACAGGGAGCGACTATGGCTACACCTTC.

The chain combines TRBV5-5 with TRBJ2-5; 13 nucleotides match TRBD2. Germline V CDR1 and CDR2: SGHKS, YYEKEE (reference sequence). This CDR3 has 16 residues. V was clipped by 3 bases and J by 5 bases; unmatched bases: 7. In nucleotides, the CDR3 is TGTGCCAGCAGCTCCAGGACTAGCGGGAGTGGGGAGACCCAGTACTTC. Amino acid sequence: CASSSRTSGSGETQYF.

CDR3 loop: CASSITPGGEQFF. In DNA form, the CDR3 reads TGTGCCAGCAGCATAACCCCGGGTGGTGAGCAGTTCTTC. The rearrangement joins TRBV7-8 to TRBJ2-1, with D unclear. This CDR3 is 13 amino acids long. The V end was cut by 5 bases, the J end by 9 bases, with 14 bases between. Germline CDR1 reads SGHVS; CDR2 reads FQNEAQ.

The gene calls are TRBV6-1 and TRBJ2-3, with a weak D call TRBD1 (5 bases). This CDR3 is 14 amino acids long. Germline lookup yields CDR1 MNHNS and CDR2 SASEGT. The ends were cut back, 4 bases at V and 4 bases at J, with 12 bases in the middle. Here the CDR3 DNA reads TGTGCCAGCAGTGCCCAATCAGGGTCAGATACGCAGTATTTT. It specifies CASSAQSGSDTQYF.

As DNA, the CDR3 is TGTGCCAGCAGCCCCACAACAGGGAAAAACTATGGCTACACCTTC. Translating gives CASSPTTGKNYGYTF. The V gene is TRBV5-6, the J gene TRBJ1-2; tentative D call: TRBD1 (6 bases). The germline gives CDR1 SGHDT, CDR2 YYEEEE. The CDR3 runs to 15 residues. V was trimmed by 4 bases and J by 2 bases, leaving 15 bases between them.

The gene calls are TRBV6-5 and TRBJ2-1; 9 nucleotides align to TRBD2. V trimming: 7 bases; J trimming: 10 bases; junction bases outside the gene matches: 14. The germline V gene encodes CDR1 MNHEY and CDR2 SVGAGI. The CDR3 has 15 amino acids. CDR3 DNA: TGTGCCAGCACCCCCCCTGGGCGGGAGGGAGGGGAGCAGTTCTTC. Amino acid sequence: CASTPPGREGGEQFF.

The chain links TRBV27 to TRBJ1-1; 7 positions match TRBD1. This CDR3 spans 14 amino acids. Unmatched junction bases numbered 8, after V lost 5 bases and J lost 5 bases. The germline V gene has CDR1 MNHEY and CDR2 SMNVEV (reference sequence). The CDR3 DNA follows: TGTGCCAGCAGTCCCAGGGGGTGGGTTACTGAAGCTTTCTTT. It translates to CASSPRGWVTEAFF.